These 18 T cell receptor beta chains were all obtained from the same sample, sequenced in a study of blood T cell repertoires in COVID-19. Profiling relied on immunoSEQ multiplex PCR, and the TCRdb table lists in-frame clones only, not all of them. The repertoire consists of some 190,000 clones, with roughly 84% occurring once and the leading ten covering roughly a tenth. The sample comprised peripheral blood. Every receptor here comes from a woman of 80 years or more with active or convalescent COVID-19.

The chain joins TRBV28 to TRBJ1-2, with TRBD1 as a possible D gene (5 bases). Germline assignment: CDR1 MDHEN and CDR2 SYDVKM. The CDR3 loop spans 12 amino acids. V dropped 4 bases and J dropped 8 bases, with 11 bases sitting between them. The DNA for the CDR3 is TGTGCCAGCAGTTCCTCCAAGGGGGGCTACACCTTC. Protein sequence: CASSSSKGGYTF.

This clone occurred a few times. The CDR3 spells CASSQDGAAYNYGYTF. The CDR3 bases are TGCGCCAGCAGCCAAGATGGGGCAGCTTATAACTATGGCTACACCTTC. This chain connects TRBV4-1 to TRBJ1-2; a possible D gene is TRBD1 (5 bases). The CDR3 totals 16 residues. The ends were cut back, 0 bases at V and 1 base at J, with 12 bases in the middle. Germline lookup yields CDR1 MGHRA and CDR2 YSYEKL.

The rearrangement joins TRBV2 to TRBJ2-7; TRBD1 aligns across 8 bases. Germline loops: CDR1 SNHLY, CDR2 FYNNEI. The J segment lost 1 base and the V segment lost 9 bases, leaving 5 bases of the junction unmatched. The CDR3 totals 13 residues. CDR3 loop: CASRQGKSYEQYF. CDR3 DNA sequence: TGTGCCAGTAGACAGGGGAAGTCCTACGAGCAGTACTTC.

There are a few counts of this clone. V and J are TRBV25-1 and TRBJ1-6; D is undetermined. Germline V CDR1 and CDR2: MGHDK, SYGVNS. The V and J ends lost 4 bases and 13 bases respectively, with 11 bases between them. The CDR3 covers 12 residues. The CDR3: CASSAPNSPLHF. Here the CDR3 DNA reads TGTGCCAGCAGTGCCCCTAACAGCCCCCTCCACTTT.

The chain joins TRBV20-1 to TRBJ2-7; D remains ambiguous. CDR3 length equals 12 residues. The germline CDR1 and CDR2 sequences are DFQATT and SNEGSKA (reference sequence). V was pared by 3 bases and J by 3 bases, with 9 bases between. The CDR3 sequence is CSASVPSYEQYF. The CDR3 coding sequence is TGCAGTGCTAGTGTTCCCAGCTACGAGCAGTACTTC.

The genes are TRBV5-8 and TRBJ2-7, with 8 bases identical to TRBD2. Germline V gene lookup returns CDR1 SGHTS and CDR2 YDEGEE. The CDR3 loop spans 15 amino acids. V lost 1 base, J lost 5 bases, and 8 bases stayed unmatched. The CDR3 here is CASSLYGLAGHEQYF. CDR3 in DNA: TGTGCCAGCAGCTTGTACGGACTAGCAGGCCACGAGCAGTACTTC.

CDR3 protein: CASSQPDRGNYGYTF. CDR3 coding DNA: TGTGCCAGCAGCCAACCGGACAGGGGGAACTATGGCTACACCTTC. The chain is built from TRBV3-1 (or the pseudogene TRBV3-2) and TRBJ1-2, with 10 bases matching TRBD1. The CDR3 consists of 15 residues. V was pared by 2 bases and J by 2 bases, with 2 bases of the junction left unmatched. Germline V gene lookup returns CDR1 LGHDT and CDR2 YNNKEL (reference sequence).

The rearrangement joins TRBV4-1 to TRBJ2-5; TRBD2 aligns across 12 bases. The CDR3 runs 19 residues. Germline CDR1 MGHRA, CDR2 YSYEKL. J lost 1 base, V lost 1 base, and 10 bases had no gene match. The CDR3 protein is CASSQGLAGGLLSQETQYF. In DNA, the CDR3 is TGCGCCAGCAGCCAAGGGCTAGCGGGAGGGCTGCTGAGCCAAGAGACCCAGTACTTC.

This chain links TRBV29-1 with TRBJ1-1; D is undetermined. The CDR3 has 13 amino acids. Germline CDR1 reads SQVTM; CDR2 reads ANQGSEA. V lost 4 bases and J 6 bases, leaving 15 bases between the germline ends. CDR3 protein: CSVVGHLGPEAFF. CDR3 coding DNA: TGCAGCGTTGTTGGGCACCTCGGCCCTGAAGCTTTCTTT.

Comments on this clone: Relative to the germline gene, one junction end is altered; a read error may explain this. The rearrangement links TRBV3-1 (or the pseudogene TRBV3-2) to TRBJ2-7, with 8 bases that match TRBD2. This CDR3 region has 12 residues. CDR1 LGHDT and CDR2 YNNKEL come from the germline V gene (reference sequence). The CDR3 sequence is CASSQDNQRESF. CDR3 in DNA: TGTGCCAGCAGCCAAGATAACCAGCGGGAGAGCTTC.

The chain employs TRBV5-5 and TRBJ2-1; D may be TRBD2 (5 bases). Germline V CDR1 and CDR2: SGHKS, YYEKEE (reference sequence). The CDR3 sequence is 15 residues long. V was clipped by 2 bases and J by 9 bases, with 18 bases between them. The CDR3 coding sequence is TGTGCCAGCAGCTTTATCTCGGCGGGTTTTAGTGAGCAGTTCTTC. Amino acids: CASSFISAGFSEQFF.

The chain links TRBV5-4 to TRBJ2-7; 14 nucleotides line up with TRBD2. This CDR3 is built from 16 residues. V shed 3 bases and J 6 bases; nucleotides not matched to a gene: 8. Germline V gene data show CDR1 as SGHNT and CDR2 as YYREEE (reference sequence). The CDR3 sequence is CASSSGTSGSRGEQYF. The CDR3 nucleotides read TGTGCCAGCAGCTCGGGGACTAGCGGGAGTCGCGGCGAGCAGTACTTC.

The chain employs TRBV7-8 and TRBJ2-5; 10 bases align to TRBD1. CDR3 length: 15 residues. The V segment lost 3 bases and the J segment 7 bases; nucleotides outside the gene matches: 8. The germline V gene encodes CDR1 SGHVS and CDR2 FQNEAQ. The CDR3 protein is CASSFGTGDARTQYF. In nucleotides, the CDR3 is TGTGCCAGCAGCTTCGGGACAGGGGATGCGCGGACCCAGTACTTC.

The chain couples TRBV2 to TRBJ2-3; tentatively, D is TRBD2 (6 bases). Looked up from germline, CDR1 is SNHLY and CDR2 is FYNNEI. V lost 6 bases and J lost 1, with 14 bases in between. The CDR3 spans 15 residues. In DNA form, the CDR3 reads TGTGCCAGCAGCCCAAAGACTAGTGGCACAGATACGCAGTATTTT. Protein: CASSPKTSGTDTQYF.

This chain connects TRBV11-3 to TRBJ2-1; 10 bases align to TRBD2. CDR1 is SGHNT, CDR2 YENEEA, per germline. Trimming removed 5 bases from V and 7 bases from J; junction bases left unmatched: 8. The CDR3 totals 15 residues. CDR3 in amino acids: CASSHKLAGENEQFF. The CDR3 nucleotides are TGTGCCAGCAGCCACAAGCTAGCGGGAGAAAATGAGCAGTTCTTC.

This chain uses TRBV6-5 with TRBJ2-5, with 10 bases aligning to TRBD2. V was clipped by 5 bases and J by 2 bases; unmatched bases: 5. CDR1 MNHEY and CDR2 SVGAGI come from the germline V gene. This CDR3 region has 15 residues. In nucleotides, the CDR3 is TGTGCCAGCAGTCCCCGGACTAGCGGACAAGAGACCCAGTACTTC. This translates into CASSPRTSGQETQYF.

J is TRBJ2-1 and V is TRBV29-1, with 11 bases identical to TRBD2. This CDR3 spans 16 amino acids. Germline CDR1 SQVTM, CDR2 ANQGSEA. Trimming cost V 5 bases and J 7 bases; bases outside gene matches: 13. The CDR3 loop is CSVFPHLAGGGNEQFF. As DNA, the CDR3 is TGCAGCGTTTTCCCACACCTAGCGGGAGGAGGGAATGAGCAGTTCTTC.

The V and J genes are TRBV5-4 and TRBJ2-7; TRBD1 agrees at 8 bases. The ends lost 3 bases at V and 5 bases at J; junction bases unmatched: 4. In germline, CDR1 is SGHNT, CDR2 YYREEE (reference sequence). CDR3 length: 13 residues. CDR3 residues: CASSSTDRDEQYF. The CDR3 DNA is TGTGCCAGCAGCTCTACGGACAGGGACGAGCAGTACTTC.